The present TCR beta chain was sequenced within a study of human T cells and chemical hapten exposure. Study-level background: Across samples, TCR yields varied, mostly owing to small differences in pooled library volumes.

TCRdb fed the RACE reads into MiXCR, producing one record per CDR3 protein. The sample has about 380,000 distinct CDR3 sequences, approximately 5% seen once. This clonotype was detected ten times or more. V shed 3 bases and J 2 bases; nucleotides not matched to a gene: 3. This CDR3 region has 15 residues. Germline V gives CDR1 SGHRS, CDR2 YFSETQ. The time point is: pre-sensitization, week 0. Indicated treatment: therapeutic diphenylcyclopropenone sensitization with weekly scalp DPC. The receptor was derived from a woman in her forties or fifties with alopecia areata. Some clones in this sample may be carry-over from other donors' samples. The sample here was whole blood, taken in connection with sensitization to the hapten diphenylcyclopropenone (DPC). The chain is built from TRBV5-1 and TRBJ2-1, with 9 positions matching TRBD2. The CDR3 DNA reads TGCGCCAGCAGCTACCTAGCGGGGACCTACAATGAGCAGTTCTTC. Encoded protein: CASSYLAGTYNEQFF.